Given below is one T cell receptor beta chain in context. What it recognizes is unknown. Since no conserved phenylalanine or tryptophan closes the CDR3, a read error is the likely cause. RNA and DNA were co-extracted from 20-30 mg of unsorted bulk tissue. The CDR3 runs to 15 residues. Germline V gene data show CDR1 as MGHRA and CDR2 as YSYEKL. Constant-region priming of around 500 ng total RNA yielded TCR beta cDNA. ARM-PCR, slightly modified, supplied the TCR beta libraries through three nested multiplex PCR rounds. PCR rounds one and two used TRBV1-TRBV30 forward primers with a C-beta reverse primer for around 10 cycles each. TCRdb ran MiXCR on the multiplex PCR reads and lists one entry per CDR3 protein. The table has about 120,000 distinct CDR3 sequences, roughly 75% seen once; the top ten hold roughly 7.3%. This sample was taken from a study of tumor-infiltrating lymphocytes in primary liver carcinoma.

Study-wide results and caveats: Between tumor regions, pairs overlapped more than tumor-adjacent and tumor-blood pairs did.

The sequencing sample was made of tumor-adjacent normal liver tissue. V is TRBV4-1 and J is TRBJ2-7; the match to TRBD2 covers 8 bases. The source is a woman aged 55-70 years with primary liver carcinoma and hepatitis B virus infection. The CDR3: CASSQVSGLAFEQYS. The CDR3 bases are TGTGCCAGCAGCCAAGTTTCAGGACTAGCTTTCGAGCAGTACTCC.